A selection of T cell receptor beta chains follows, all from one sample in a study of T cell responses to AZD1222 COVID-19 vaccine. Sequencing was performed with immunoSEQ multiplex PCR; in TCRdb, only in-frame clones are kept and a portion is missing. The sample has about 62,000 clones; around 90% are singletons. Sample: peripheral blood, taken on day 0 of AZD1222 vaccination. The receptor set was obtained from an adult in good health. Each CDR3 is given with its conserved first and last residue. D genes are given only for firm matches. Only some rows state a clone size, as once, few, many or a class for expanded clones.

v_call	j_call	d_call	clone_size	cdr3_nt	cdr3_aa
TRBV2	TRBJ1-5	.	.	TGTGCCGCTGGGGCGCTGCATAGCAATCAGCCCCAGCATTTT	CAAGALHSNQPQHF
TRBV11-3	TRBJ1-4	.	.	TGTGCCAGCAGCTCTTGGGAGACTAATGAAAAACTGTTTTTT	CASSSWETNEKLFF
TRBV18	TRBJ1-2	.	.	TGTGCCAGCTCACCAGATTCCAGGGCTAACTATGGCTACACCTTC	CASSPDSRANYGYTF
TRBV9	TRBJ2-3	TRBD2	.	TGTGCCAGCAGCACATCCTCGGGGGAGGGAGATACGCAGTATTTT	CASSTSSGEGDTQYF
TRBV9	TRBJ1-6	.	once	TGTGCCAGCAGCGTAGCCCCCATAGGTAATTCACCCCTCCACTTT	CASSVAPIGNSPLHF
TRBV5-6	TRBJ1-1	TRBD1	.	TGTGCCAGCAGCTTTAAGACAGGGATCATCACTGAAGCTTTCTTT	CASSFKTGIITEAFF
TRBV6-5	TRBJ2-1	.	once	TGTGCCATTCGGACCCCCGACAATGAGCAGTTCTTC	CAIRTPDNEQFF
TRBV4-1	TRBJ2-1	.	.	TGCGCCAGCAGCCAAGCTACTAGAGGGGATGAGCAGTTCTTC	CASSQATRGDEQFF
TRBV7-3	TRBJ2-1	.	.	TGTGCCAGCAGCTTGGGGGGGCCCTACAATGAGCAGTTCTTC	CASSLGGPYNEQFF
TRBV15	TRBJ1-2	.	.	TGTGCCACCAGCAGAGACCCGGGAAGGAGTCATGGCTACACCTTC	CATSRDPGRSHGYTF
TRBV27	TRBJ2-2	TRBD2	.	TGTGCCAGCAGTTTATTGGGGAGGGCCGGGGAGCTGTTTTTT	CASSLLGRAGELFF
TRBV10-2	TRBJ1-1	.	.	TGCGCCAGCAGGAAGACAGGACAGAACACTGAAGCTTTCTTT	CASRKTGQNTEAFF
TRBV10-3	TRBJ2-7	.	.	TGTGCCATCAGTGATCGGGACAACTCCTACGAGCAGTACTTC	CAISDRDNSYEQYF
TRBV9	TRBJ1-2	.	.	TGTGCCAGCAGCGGAGGACACTCCAGGAGCAGCTACACCTTC	CASSGGHSRSSYTF
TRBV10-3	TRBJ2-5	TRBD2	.	TGTGCCATCAGCGTGACTAGCTTCCAAGAGACCCAGTACTTC	CAISVTSFQETQYF
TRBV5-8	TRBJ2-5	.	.	TGTGCCAGCACTCGGGAGGAGACCCAGTACTTC	CASTREETQYF
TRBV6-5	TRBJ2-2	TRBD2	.	TGTGCCAGCAGTCCCTCGGGGGGAAACACCGGGGAGCTGTTTTTT	CASSPSGGNTGELFF
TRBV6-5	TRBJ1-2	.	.	TGTGCCAGCAGCTCCGGGACACTCTATGGCTACACCTTC	CASSSGTLYGYTF
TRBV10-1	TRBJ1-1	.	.	TGCGCCAGCAGCGCAGCAACGAACACTGAAGCTTTCTTT	CASSAATNTEAFF
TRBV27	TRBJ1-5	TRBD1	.	TGTGCCAGCAGTGCTGACAGGGACGGTCAGCCCCAGCATTTT	CASSADRDGQPQHF
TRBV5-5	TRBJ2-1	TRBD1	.	TGTGCCAGCAGCTTGGCGGGACAGGGAAACATCGATGAGCAGTTCTTC	CASSLAGQGNIDEQFF
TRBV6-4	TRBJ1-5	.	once	TGTGCCAGCCTACTAGCCGGACGCAATCAGCCCCAGCATTTT	CASLLAGRNQPQHF
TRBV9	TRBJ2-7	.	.	TGTGCCAGCAGCGTAGTTCGGTACGAGCAGTACTTC	CASSVVRYEQYF
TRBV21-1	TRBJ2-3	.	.	TGTGCCAGCAGCTATGCCCGAGGACTAGCGGTCCGAGGGACAGATACGCAGTATTTT	CASSYARGLAVRGTDTQYF
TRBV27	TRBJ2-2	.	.	TGTGCCAGCAGTTTCAACAGGCTCTCCACGGGGGAGCTGTTTTTT	CASSFNRLSTGELFF
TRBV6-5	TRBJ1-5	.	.	TGTGCCAGCACCATCGCGGGGGTTTTCAATCAGCCCCAGCATTTT	CASTIAGVFNQPQHF
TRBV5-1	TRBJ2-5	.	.	TGCGCCAGCAGCTTGGCCCCAGATTACCAAGAGACCCAGTACTTC	CASSLAPDYQETQYF
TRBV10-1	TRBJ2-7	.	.	TGCGCCAGCAGTGAGAGCTACTCCTACGAGCAGTACTTC	CASSESYSYEQYF
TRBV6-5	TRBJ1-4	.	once	TGTGCCAGCAGACCAGGTGTCACTAATGAAAAACTGTTTTTT	CASRPGVTNEKLFF
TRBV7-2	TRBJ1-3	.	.	TGTGCCAGCAGTCCGGGGCCCTGGGGGTCTGGAAACACCATATATTTT	CASSPGPWGSGNTIYF
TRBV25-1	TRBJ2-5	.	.	TGTGCCAGCAGTGAGGGCCGCACGGGAAAGACCCAGTACTTC	CASSEGRTGKTQYF
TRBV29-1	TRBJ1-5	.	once	TGCAGCGTTGGTGGGGAGAGGGGTCAGCCCCAGCATTTT	CSVGGERGQPQHF
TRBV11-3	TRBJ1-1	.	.	TGTGCCAGCAGCCTAACTGAGAACACTGAAGCTTTCTTT	CASSLTENTEAFF
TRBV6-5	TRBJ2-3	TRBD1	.	TGTGCCAGCAGTCGACAGGGGGTGAGGACAGATACGCAGTATTTT	CASSRQGVRTDTQYF
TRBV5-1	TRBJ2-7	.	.	TGCGCCAGCAGCCCAACAGGGACTGCCCGCCCCCAATTATCCTACGAGCAGTACTTC	CASSPTGTARPQLSYEQYF
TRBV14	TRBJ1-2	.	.	TGTGCCAGCAGCCAAGCTTTGTATGGCTACACCTTC	CASSQALYGYTF
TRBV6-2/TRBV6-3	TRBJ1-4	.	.	TGTGCCAGCAGTTATCTGGGGCAGACTAATGAAAAACTGTTTTTT	CASSYLGQTNEKLFF
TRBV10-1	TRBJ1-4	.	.	TGCGCCAGCAGTGAGTCGTACGGGAATGAAAAACTGTTTTTT	CASSESYGNEKLFF
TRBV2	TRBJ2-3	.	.	TGTGCCAGCAGTGGTGGTGAGCTGGATACGCAGTATTTT	CASSGGELDTQYF
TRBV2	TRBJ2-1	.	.	TGTGCCAGCAGGAAGGAACAGGGCTCCTACAATGAGCAGTTCTTC	CASRKEQGSYNEQFF
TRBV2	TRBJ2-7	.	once	TGTGCCAGTATGAAATCGGGGTGGGAGCAGTACTTC	CASMKSGWEQYF
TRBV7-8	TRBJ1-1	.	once	TGTGCCAGCGGAAGACAGTCGCACACTGAAGCTTTCTTT	CASGRQSHTEAFF